The text below deals with one T cell receptor beta chain. Trimming removed 3 bases from V and 4 bases from J, with 9 bases in between. There are 12 residues in the CDR3. Germline V gene data show CDR1 as SQVTM and CDR2 as ANQGSEA. The source of the sample is a study of blood T cell repertoires in COVID-19. In the study overall: Collection of acute and convalescent COVID-19 samples took place in the United States, Italy and Spain. T cells, B-cell-depleted T cells, or PBMCs provided the cDNA or gDNA that served as material.

Per the authors' pipeline: Reference gene primer amplification in the assay estimated nucleated cell counts. Repertoires were generated with immunoSEQ multiplex PCR, while TCRdb's copy carries only in-frame clones and drops some. Clone size and the V and J calls come from that table; the DNA yielded D and trimming. The sample has 55,000 to 80,000 clones; approximately 83% are singletons. The V and J genes are TRBV29-1 and TRBJ2-5; perhaps TRBD2 as D (5 bases). The clonotype originates from a man in his 70s with acute or convalescent COVID-19. Sequenced sample: peripheral blood. Here the CDR3 reads CSVDMGRETQYF. CDR3 bases: TGCAGCGTTGATATGGGGAGAGAGACCCAGTACTTC.